This T cell receptor (beta chain) was recorded in a study of blood T cell repertoires in COVID-19. Study-level background: Specimens from acute and convalescent COVID-19 originated in the United States, Italy and Spain.

Sequencing used immunoSEQ multiplex PCR; TCRdb keeps in-frame clones, though not all of them. The table shows approximately 350,000 clones, with approximately 82% occurring only once. The sequence was collected from a man younger than 40 with active or convalescent COVID-19. Sequencing was performed on peripheral blood.

This CDR3 is CASSEWARGTGELFF. CDR3 in DNA: TGTGCCAGCAGTGAATGGGCCCGGGGCACCGGGGAGCTGTTTTTT. This sequence joins TRBV25-1 and TRBJ2-2; TRBD2 is a possible D gene (5 bases). The germline V and J ends were trimmed by 1 base and 4 bases, with 10 bases remaining between them. This CDR3 comprises 15 residues. The germline V gene has CDR1 MGHDK and CDR2 SYGVNS.